This entry is about one T cell receptor beta chain. The same CDR3 also results from other DNA sequences found in this sample. In the study's own analysis: Amplification from reference gene primers served as the basis for estimated nucleated cell counts. Profiled with immunoSEQ multiplex PCR; TCRdb holds only in-frame clones, not every one. D and trimming come from the DNA, and the V and J calls and clone size come from that table. In the table there are just over 250,000 clones, about 85% of which are singletons. Germline V gene data show CDR1 as MNHEY and CDR2 as SVGAGI. V dropped 6 bases and J dropped 1; count of bases not matched to a gene: 4. The CDR3 totals 14 residues. The data belong to a study of blood T cell repertoires in COVID-19. Study-level information: Samples of COVID-19 (acute and convalescent) were obtained from the United States, Italy and Spain. The analysed material was cDNA or gDNA that came from T cells, B-cell-depleted T cells, or PBMCs.

The chain combines TRBV6-5 with TRBJ1-1, with 8 positions matching TRBD1. The receptor was derived from a man aged 60 to 75 who had recovered from COVID-19. Input material: peripheral blood. Here the CDR3 DNA reads TGTGCCAGCAGGCCAGGGGGCCGGAACACTGAAGCTTTCTTT. Protein product: CASRPGGRNTEAFF.